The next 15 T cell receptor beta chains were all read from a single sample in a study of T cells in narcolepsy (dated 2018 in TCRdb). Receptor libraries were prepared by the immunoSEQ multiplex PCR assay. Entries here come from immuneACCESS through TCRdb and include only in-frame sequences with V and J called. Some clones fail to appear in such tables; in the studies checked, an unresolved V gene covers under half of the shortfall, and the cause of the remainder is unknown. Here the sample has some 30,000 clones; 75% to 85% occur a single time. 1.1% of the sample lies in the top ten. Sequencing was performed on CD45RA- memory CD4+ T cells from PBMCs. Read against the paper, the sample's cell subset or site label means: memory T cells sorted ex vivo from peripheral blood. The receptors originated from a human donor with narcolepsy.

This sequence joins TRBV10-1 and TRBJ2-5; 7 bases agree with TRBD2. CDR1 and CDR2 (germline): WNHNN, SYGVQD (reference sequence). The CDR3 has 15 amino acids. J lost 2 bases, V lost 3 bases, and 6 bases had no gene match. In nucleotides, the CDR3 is TGCGCCAGCAGTGATTTCCGCGGGAGACAAGAGACCCAGTACTTC. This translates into CASSDFRGRQETQYF.

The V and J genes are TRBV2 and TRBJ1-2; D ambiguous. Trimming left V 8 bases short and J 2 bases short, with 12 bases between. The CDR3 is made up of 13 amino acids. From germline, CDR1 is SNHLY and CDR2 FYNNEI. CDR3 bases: TGTGCCAGCGGGGAACGGAGGAACTATGGCTACACCTTC. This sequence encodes CASGERRNYGYTF.

Written as DNA, the CDR3 is TGTGCCAGCAGCTTAGAAGTGGGGGTCGGCTACACCTTC. It codes for CASSLEVGVGYTF. The V and J genes are TRBV7-2 and TRBJ1-2, with a possible D match to TRBD1 (5 bases). The CDR3 sequence is 13 residues long. The germline V and J ends were trimmed by 1 base and 8 bases, with 11 bases remaining between them. The V gene's germline CDR1 is SGHTA and CDR2 FQGNSA.

For the CDR3, the DNA is TGTGCCAGCAGCTCTGTGGCAGATACGCAGTATTTT. Its translation: CASSSVADTQYF. The V gene is TRBV11-3, the J gene TRBJ2-3; D gene uncertain. The CDR3 has 12 amino acids. CDR1 and CDR2 (germline): SGHNT, YENEEA. Trimming removed 4 bases from V and 4 bases from J, with 6 bases in between.

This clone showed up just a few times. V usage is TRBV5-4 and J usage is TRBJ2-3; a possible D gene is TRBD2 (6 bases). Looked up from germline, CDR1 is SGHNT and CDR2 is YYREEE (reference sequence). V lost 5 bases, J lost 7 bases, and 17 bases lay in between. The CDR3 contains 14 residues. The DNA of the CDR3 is TGTGCCAGCAGTTTCCCGGGACTGGGGAATACGCAGTATTTT. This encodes CASSFPGLGNTQYF.

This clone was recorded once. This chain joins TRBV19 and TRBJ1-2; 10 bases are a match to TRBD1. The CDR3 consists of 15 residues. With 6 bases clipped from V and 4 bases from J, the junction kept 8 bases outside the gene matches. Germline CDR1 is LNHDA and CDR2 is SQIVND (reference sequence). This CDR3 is CASSPPGQGFYGYTF. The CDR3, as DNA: TGTGCCAGTAGCCCCCCGGGACAGGGGTTCTATGGCTACACCTTC. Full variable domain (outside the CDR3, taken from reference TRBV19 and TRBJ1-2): DGGITQSPKYLFRKEGQNVTLSCEQNLNHDAMYWYRQDPGQGLRLIYYSQIVNDFQKGDIAEGYSVSREKKESFPLTVTSAQKNPTAFYLCASSPPGQGFYGYTFGSGTRLTVV.

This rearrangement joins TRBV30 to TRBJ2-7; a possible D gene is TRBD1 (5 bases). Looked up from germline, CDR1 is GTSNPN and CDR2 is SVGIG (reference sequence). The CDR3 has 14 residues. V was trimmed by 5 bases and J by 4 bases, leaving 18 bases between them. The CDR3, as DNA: TGTGCCTGGGGTAAGAACAGGATTAGGTACGAGCAGTACTTC. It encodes CAWGKNRIRYEQYF.

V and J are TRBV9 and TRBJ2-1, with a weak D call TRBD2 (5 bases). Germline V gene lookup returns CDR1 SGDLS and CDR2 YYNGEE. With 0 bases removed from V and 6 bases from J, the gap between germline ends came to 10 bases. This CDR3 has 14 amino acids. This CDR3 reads CASSVGLLPNEQFF. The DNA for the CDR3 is TGTGCCAGCAGCGTAGGACTACTTCCCAATGAGCAGTTCTTC.

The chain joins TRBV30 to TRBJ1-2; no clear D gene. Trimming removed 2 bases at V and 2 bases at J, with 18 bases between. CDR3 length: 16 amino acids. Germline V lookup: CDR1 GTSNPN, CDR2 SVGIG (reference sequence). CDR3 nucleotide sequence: TGTGCCTGGAGTTCCCCTTACGAGGGCTCAAACTATGGCTACACCTTC. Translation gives CAWSSPYEGSNYGYTF.

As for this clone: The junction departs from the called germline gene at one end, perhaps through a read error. The CDR3 is CASSRTTGGVNTGELFF. In nucleotides, the CDR3 is TGTGCTAGCAGCCGGACTACAGGTGGTGTAAACACCGGGGAGCTGTTTTTT. The J gene is TRBJ2-2, the V gene TRBV7-7; a possible D gene is TRBD2 (6 bases). Germline V lookup: CDR1 SSHAT, CDR2 FNYEAQ (reference sequence). The CDR3 is made up of 17 amino acids.

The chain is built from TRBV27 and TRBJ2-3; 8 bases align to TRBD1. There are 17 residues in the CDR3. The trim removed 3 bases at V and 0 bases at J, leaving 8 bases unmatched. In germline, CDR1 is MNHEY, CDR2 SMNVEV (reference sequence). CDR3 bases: TGTGCCAGCAGTTTCGGGACAGGCTACCATAGCACAGATACGCAGTATTTT. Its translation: CASSFGTGYHSTDTQYF.

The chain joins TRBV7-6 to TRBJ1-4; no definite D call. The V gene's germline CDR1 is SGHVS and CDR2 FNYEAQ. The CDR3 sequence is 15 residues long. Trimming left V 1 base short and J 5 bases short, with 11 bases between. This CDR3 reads CASSLGNLGNEKLFF. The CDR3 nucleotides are TGTGCCAGCAGCTTAGGTAACCTCGGGAATGAAAAACTGTTTTTT.

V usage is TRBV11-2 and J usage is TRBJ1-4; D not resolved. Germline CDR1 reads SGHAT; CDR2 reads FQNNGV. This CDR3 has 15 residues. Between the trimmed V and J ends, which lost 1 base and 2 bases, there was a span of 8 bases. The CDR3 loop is CASSLGGMTNEKLFF. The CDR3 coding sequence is TGTGCCAGCAGCTTAGGTGGGATGACTAATGAAAAACTGTTTTTT.

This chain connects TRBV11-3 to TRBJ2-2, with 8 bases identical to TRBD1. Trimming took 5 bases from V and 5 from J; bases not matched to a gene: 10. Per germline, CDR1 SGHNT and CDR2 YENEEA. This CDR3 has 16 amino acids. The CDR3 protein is CASSPGGRGITGELFF. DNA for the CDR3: TGTGCCAGCAGCCCAGGGGGCAGGGGGATTACCGGGGAGCTGTTTTTT.

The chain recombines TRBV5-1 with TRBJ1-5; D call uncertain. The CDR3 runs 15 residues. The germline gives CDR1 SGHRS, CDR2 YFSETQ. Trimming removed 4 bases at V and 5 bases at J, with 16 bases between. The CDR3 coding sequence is TGCGCCAGCAGCATGAGTCCCAACGGAGATCAGCCCCAGCATTTT. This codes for CASSMSPNGDQPQHF.